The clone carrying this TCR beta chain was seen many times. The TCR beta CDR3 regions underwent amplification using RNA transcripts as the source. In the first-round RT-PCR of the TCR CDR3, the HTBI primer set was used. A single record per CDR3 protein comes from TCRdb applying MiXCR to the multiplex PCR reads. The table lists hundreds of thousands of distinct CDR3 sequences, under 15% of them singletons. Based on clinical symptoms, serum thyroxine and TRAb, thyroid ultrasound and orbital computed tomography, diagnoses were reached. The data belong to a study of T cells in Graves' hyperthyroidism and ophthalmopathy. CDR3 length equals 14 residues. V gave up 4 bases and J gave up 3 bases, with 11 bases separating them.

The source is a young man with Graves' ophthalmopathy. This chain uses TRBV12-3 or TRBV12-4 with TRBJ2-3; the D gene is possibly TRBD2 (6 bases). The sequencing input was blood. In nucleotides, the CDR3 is TGTGCCAGCAGTTGGAGGGGCAGGACAGATACGCAGTATTTT. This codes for CASSWRGRTDTQYF.